The clone carrying this T cell receptor beta chain is a singleton in its sample. The source of the sample is a study of T cell changes during pregnancy in multiple sclerosis. Generated by immunoSEQ multiplex PCR, the TCRdb table keeps only in-frame clones and is missing some. Here the sample spans approximately 60,000 clones, roughly 90% being singletons. V was clipped by 6 bases and J by 5 bases, with 11 bases between them. Germline lookup yields CDR1 MDHEN and CDR2 SYDVKM. This CDR3 comprises 13 residues. The sequence derives from a female donor in good health, enrolled as a control in a pregnancy study. The V gene is TRBV28, the J gene TRBJ2-1; possibly TRBD1 for D (6 bases). The specimen was peripheral blood, collected in the second trimester of pregnancy. As DNA, the CDR3 is TGTGCCAGCAGACTCAGACAGGACAATGAGCAGTTCTTC. Encoded protein: CASRLRQDNEQFF. Full variable domain (outside the CDR3, taken from reference TRBV28 and TRBJ2-1): DVKVTQSSRYLVKRTGEKVFLECVQDMDHENMFWYRQDPGLGLRLIYFSYDVKMKEKGDIPEGYSVSREKKERFSLILESASTNQTSMYLCASRLRQDNEQFFGPGTRLTVL.